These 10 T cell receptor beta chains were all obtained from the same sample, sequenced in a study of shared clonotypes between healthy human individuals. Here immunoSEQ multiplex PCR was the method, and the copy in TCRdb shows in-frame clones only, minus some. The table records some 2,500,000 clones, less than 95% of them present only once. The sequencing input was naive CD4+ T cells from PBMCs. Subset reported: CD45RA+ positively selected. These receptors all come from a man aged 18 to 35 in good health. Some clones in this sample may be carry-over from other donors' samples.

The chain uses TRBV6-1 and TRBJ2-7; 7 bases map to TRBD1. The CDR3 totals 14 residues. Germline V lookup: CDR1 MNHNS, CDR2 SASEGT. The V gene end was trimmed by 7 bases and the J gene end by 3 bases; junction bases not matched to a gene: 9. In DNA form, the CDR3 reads TGTGCCAGCACTCGAGCGGCAGGGGGCTACGAGCAGTACTTC. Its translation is CASTRAAGGYEQYF.

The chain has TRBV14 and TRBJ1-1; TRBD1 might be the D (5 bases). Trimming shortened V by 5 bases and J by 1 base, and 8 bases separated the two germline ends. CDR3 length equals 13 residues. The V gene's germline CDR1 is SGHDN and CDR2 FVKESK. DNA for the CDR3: TGTGCCAGCAGCGCTCAGGGGAACACTGAAGCTTTCTTT. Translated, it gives CASSAQGNTEAFF. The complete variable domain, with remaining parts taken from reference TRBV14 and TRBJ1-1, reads EAGVTQFPSHSVIEKGQTVTLRCDPISGHDNLYWYRRVMGKEIKFLLHFVKESKQDESGMPNNRFLAERTGGTYSTLKVQPAELEDSGVYFCASSAQGNTEAFFGQGTRLTVV.

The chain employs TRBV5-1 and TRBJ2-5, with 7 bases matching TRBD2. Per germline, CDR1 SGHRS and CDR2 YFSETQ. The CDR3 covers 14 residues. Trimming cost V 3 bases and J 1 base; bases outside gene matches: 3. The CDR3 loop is CASSSGRPQETQYF. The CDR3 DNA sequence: TGCGCCAGCAGCTCCGGGAGGCCCCAAGAGACCCAGTACTTC.

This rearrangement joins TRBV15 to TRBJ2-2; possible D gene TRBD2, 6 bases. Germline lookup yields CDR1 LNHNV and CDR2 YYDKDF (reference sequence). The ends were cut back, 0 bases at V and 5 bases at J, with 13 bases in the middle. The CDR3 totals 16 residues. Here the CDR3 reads CATSRDNTGGTGELFF. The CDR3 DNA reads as TGTGCCACCAGCAGAGATAACACAGGAGGGACCGGGGAGCTGTTTTTT.

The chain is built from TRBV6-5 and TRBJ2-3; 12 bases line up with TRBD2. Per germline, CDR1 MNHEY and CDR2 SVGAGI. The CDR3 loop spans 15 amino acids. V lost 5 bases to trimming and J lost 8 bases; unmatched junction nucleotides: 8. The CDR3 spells CASSTPGLAGGTQYF. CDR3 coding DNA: TGTGCCAGCAGTACTCCGGGACTAGCGGGTGGTACGCAGTATTTT.

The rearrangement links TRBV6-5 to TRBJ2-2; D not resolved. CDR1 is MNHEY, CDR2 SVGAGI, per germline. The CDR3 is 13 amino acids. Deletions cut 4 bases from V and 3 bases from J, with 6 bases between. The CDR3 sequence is CASSSQHTGELFF. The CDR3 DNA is TGTGCCAGCAGTTCCCAGCACACCGGGGAGCTGTTTTTT.

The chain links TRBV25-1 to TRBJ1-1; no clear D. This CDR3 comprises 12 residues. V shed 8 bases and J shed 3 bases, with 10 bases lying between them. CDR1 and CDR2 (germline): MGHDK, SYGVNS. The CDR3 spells CASPPADTEAFF. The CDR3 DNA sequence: TGTGCCAGCCCTCCCGCTGACACTGAAGCTTTCTTT.

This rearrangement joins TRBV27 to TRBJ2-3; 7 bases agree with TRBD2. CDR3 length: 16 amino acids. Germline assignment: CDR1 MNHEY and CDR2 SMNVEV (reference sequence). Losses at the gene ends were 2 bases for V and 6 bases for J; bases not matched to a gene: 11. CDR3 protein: CASSLKGAGASDTQYF. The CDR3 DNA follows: TGTGCCAGCAGTTTAAAAGGGGCGGGAGCTTCGGATACGCAGTATTTT.

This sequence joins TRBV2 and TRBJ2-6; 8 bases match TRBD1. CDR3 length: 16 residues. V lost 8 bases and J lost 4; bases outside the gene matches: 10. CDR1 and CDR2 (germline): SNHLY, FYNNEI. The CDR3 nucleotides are TGTGCCAGCGTGACAGGGGTTTTGCGAGGGGCCAACGTCCTGACTTTC. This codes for CASVTGVLRGANVLTF.

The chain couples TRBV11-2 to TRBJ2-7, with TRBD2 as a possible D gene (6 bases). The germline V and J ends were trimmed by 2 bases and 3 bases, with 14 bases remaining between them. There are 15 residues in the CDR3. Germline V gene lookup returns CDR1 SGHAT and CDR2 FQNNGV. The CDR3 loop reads CASSLKEGLGYEQYF. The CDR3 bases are TGTGCCAGCAGCTTAAAGGAGGGTCTCGGCTACGAGCAGTACTTC.